This T cell receptor (beta chain) was profiled in a study of T-cell reconstitution after alpha-beta-depleted transplantation in children. The CDR3 is 12 residues long. In germline, CDR1 is SNHLY, CDR2 FYNNEI. With 6 bases removed from V and 4 bases from J, the gap between germline ends came to 7 bases. Preparing the TCRbeta library involved the use of unique molecular identifiers. TCRdb independently ran MiXCR on the PCR reads; one entry per CDR3 protein. The sample gives around 800,000 distinct CDR3 sequences, under 20% of which show up once; around 5.3% is in the top ten. The source was PBMCs, mostly from graft donor cells, collected 360 days after TCRalphabeta/CD19-depleted stem cell transplant. This receptor was identified in a male patient under 18 who had a stem cell transplant for acute lymphoblastic leukemia, so the T cells may come from the graft donor. The chain combines TRBV2 with TRBJ2-1; D possibly corresponds to TRBD2 (5 bases). CDR3 region: CASRDWYNEQFF. Here the CDR3 DNA reads TGTGCCAGCAGGGACTGGTACAATGAGCAGTTCTTC. Based on the CDR3 plus reference TRBV2 and TRBJ2-1, the full variable domain is EPEVTQTPSHQVTQMGQEVILRCVPISNHLYFYWYRQILGQKVEFLVSFYNNEISEKSEIFDDQFSVERPDGSNFTLKIRSTKLEDSAMYFCASRDWYNEQFFGPGTRLTVL.